A single sample gave rise to the 32 T cell receptor beta chains below, sequenced in a study of blood T cell repertoires in COVID-19. Profiling relied on immunoSEQ multiplex PCR, and the TCRdb table lists in-frame clones only, not all of them. The sample holds 250,000 to 350,000 clones, 80% to 90% seen once. Sequenced input: PBMCs or T cells enriched from blood (not recorded which). The receptors were sampled from a woman in her twenties or thirties who had recovered from COVID-19.

This clone showed up just once. This chain joins TRBV28 and TRBJ1-1, with TRBD1 matching over 7 bases. The junction had 4 bases not matched to a gene; V was cut back by 8 bases and J by 1 base. The CDR3 runs 13 residues. Germline values: CDR1 MDHEN, CDR2 SYDVKM. CDR3 nucleotides: TGTGCCAGCCAGGGGGTGAGGAACACTGAAGCTTTCTTT. Translation: CASQGVRNTEAFF.

The chain has TRBV5-5 and TRBJ2-7, with 12 bases identical to TRBD1. The V segment lost 3 bases and the J segment 5 bases; nucleotides outside the gene matches: 6. Germline CDR1 and CDR2: SGHKS and YYEKEE (reference sequence). This CDR3 is 15 amino acids long. The CDR3: CASSWGQGAPDEQYF. CDR3 bases: TGTGCCAGCAGCTGGGGACAGGGGGCGCCGGACGAGCAGTACTTC.

The V gene is TRBV7-6, the J gene TRBJ1-2; no firm D call. Trimming shortened V by 4 bases and J by 3 bases, and 12 bases separated the two germline ends. CDR1 is SGHVS and CDR2 is FNYEAQ in the germline V gene. CDR3 length equals 14 residues. The CDR3 DNA reads as TGTGCCAGCAGCTCCCCGGGGTATGACTATGGCTACACCTTC. This encodes CASSSPGYDYGYTF.

The V call is TRBV19, the J call TRBJ2-3; 11 bases map to TRBD2. Germline CDR1 reads LNHDA; CDR2 reads SQIVND (reference sequence). V was pared by 3 bases and J by 4 bases, with 6 bases of the junction left unmatched. This CDR3 spans 16 amino acids. The CDR3, as DNA: TGTGCCAGTAGTATCTTGACTAGCGGGAATGCAGATACGCAGTATTTT. It yields the protein CASSILTSGNADTQYF.

This clone was observed once. V and J are TRBV5-1 and TRBJ2-3; maybe TRBD2 (6 bases). This CDR3 contains 15 residues. The ends were cut back, 4 bases at V and 0 bases at J, with 12 bases in the middle. The germline V gene has CDR1 SGHRS and CDR2 YFSETQ. This CDR3 reads CASSPDGLSTDTQYF. Written as DNA, the CDR3 is TGCGCCAGCAGCCCCGACGGACTAAGCACAGATACGCAGTATTTT.

The chain couples TRBV3-1 (or the pseudogene TRBV3-2) to TRBJ1-1, with unresolved D. The V gene lost 0 bases and the J gene lost 0 bases, with 11 bases spanning the gap. The CDR3 runs to 16 residues. In germline, CDR1 is LGHDT, CDR2 YNNKEL (reference sequence). The CDR3 DNA reads TGTGCCAGCAGCCAAGATAATGTCGCGGTGAACACTGAAGCTTTCTTT. Amino acids: CASSQDNVAVNTEAFF.

This clone was seen a single time. The chain uses TRBV11-2 and TRBJ1-1; D gene uncertain. The V gene lost 6 bases and the J gene lost 8 bases, with 13 bases spanning the gap. Germline V gene sequence: CDR1 SGHAT, CDR2 FQNNGV. This CDR3 contains 12 residues. CDR3 residues: CASRAPWVEAFF. DNA for the CDR3: TGTGCCAGCAGAGCGCCGTGGGTGGAAGCTTTCTTT.

V is TRBV6-5 and J is TRBJ1-2, with TRBD1 matching 8 bases. The V gene end was trimmed by 2 bases and the J gene end by 7 bases; junction bases not matched to a gene: 6. CDR1 is MNHEY and CDR2 is SVGAGI in the germline V gene. This CDR3 region has 14 residues. In DNA form, the CDR3 reads TGTGCCAGCAGTTACCCAGGACAGGGATTTGGCTACACCTTC. Its protein product is CASSYPGQGFGYTF.

The rearrangement uses TRBV7-2 and TRBJ2-7; D gene ambiguous. Germline-derived CDR1 and CDR2 are SGHTA and FQGNSA. V dropped 3 bases and J dropped 4 bases, with 16 bases sitting between them. This CDR3 contains 15 residues. The CDR3 here is CASSFYPPETYEQYF. Here the CDR3 DNA reads TGTGCCAGCAGCTTCTACCCCCCTGAAACTTACGAGCAGTACTTC.

The sample holds a few counts of this clone. The rearrangement joins TRBV28 to TRBJ1-1, with D possibly TRBD1 on 5 matching bases. The V gene's germline CDR1 is MDHEN and CDR2 SYDVKM. The CDR3 runs 14 residues. V dropped 4 bases and J dropped 0 bases, with 9 bases sitting between them. The CDR3 loop reads CASSSDRLNTEAFF. The CDR3 coding sequence is TGTGCCAGCAGTTCTGACAGATTGAACACTGAAGCTTTCTTT.

V usage is TRBV5-1 and J usage is TRBJ2-2, with D hard to call. V was trimmed by 3 bases and J by 0 bases, leaving 6 bases between them. In germline, CDR1 is SGHRS, CDR2 YFSETQ. The CDR3 totals 14 residues. CDR3 in amino acids: CASSSRTNTGELFF. CDR3 nucleotides: TGCGCCAGCAGCTCGAGAACGAACACCGGGGAGCTGTTTTTT.

V usage is TRBV5-1 and J usage is TRBJ2-2; D is undetermined. Per the germline V gene, CDR1 is SGHRS and CDR2 is YFSETQ. This CDR3 is built from 15 residues. Trimming stripped 0 bases from V and 5 bases from J, with 11 bases between. CDR3 sequence (DNA): TGCGCCAGCAGCTTGGGGGCGCAAGGTACCGGGGAGCTGTTTTTT. Its protein is CASSLGAQGTGELFF.

The rearrangement links TRBV11-2 to TRBJ2-5; D is ambiguous. Deletions cut 6 bases from V and 3 bases from J, with 14 bases between. The CDR3 is 14 amino acids. Germline CDR1 and CDR2: SGHAT and FQNNGV. CDR3 residues: CASSPTRSEETQYF. The CDR3, as DNA: TGTGCCAGCAGTCCGACAAGATCTGAAGAGACCCAGTACTTC. Drawing the rest from reference TRBV11-2 and TRBJ2-5, the complete variable domain is EAGVAQSPRYKIIEKRQSVAFWCNPISGHATLYWYQQILGQGPKLLIQFQNNGVVDDSQLPKDRFSAERLKGVDSTLKIQPAKLEDSAVYLCASSPTRSEETQYFGPGTRLLVL.

This sequence joins TRBV29-1 and TRBJ2-7; perhaps TRBD2 as D (6 bases). Germline values: CDR1 SQVTM, CDR2 ANQGSEA. Trimming removed 4 bases from V and 5 bases from J, with 12 bases in between. The CDR3 is made up of 12 amino acids. CDR3 sequence: CSVVAVPNEQYF. CDR3 nucleotide sequence: TGCAGCGTTGTAGCGGTCCCCAACGAGCAGTACTTC.

The chain links TRBV19 to TRBJ1-1; no firm D call. The CDR3 runs to 13 residues. Trimming pared 6 bases from V and 4 bases from J, leaving 12 bases between. Per germline, CDR1 LNHDA and CDR2 SQIVND (reference sequence). This chain's CDR3 is CASSLGSPTEAFF. The CDR3 DNA follows: TGTGCCAGTAGCCTCGGGAGCCCCACTGAAGCTTTCTTT.

The V gene is TRBV7-2, the J gene TRBJ1-2; TRBD1 agrees at 10 bases. Germline CDR1 is SGHTA and CDR2 is FQGNSA. CDR3 length: 16 residues. V lost 3 bases and J lost 8; bases outside the gene matches: 12. The CDR3: CASSFLPGQGSRGYTF. The CDR3 DNA follows: TGTGCCAGCAGCTTTCTACCGGGACAGGGGAGTAGAGGCTACACCTTC.

The chain combines TRBV5-6 with TRBJ1-5; no clear D gene. Trimming took 1 base from V and 5 from J, leaving 16 bases between them. CDR1 and CDR2 from the germline V gene are SGHDT and YYEEEE. This CDR3 comprises 16 residues. The CDR3 is CASSLLGQFNHQPQHF. CDR3 DNA sequence: TGTGCCAGCAGCTTGCTTGGTCAGTTCAATCATCAGCCCCAGCATTTT. Together with reference TRBV5-6 and TRBJ1-5, the CDR3 gives the full variable domain: DAGVTQSPTHLIKTRGQQVTLRCSPKSGHDTVSWYQQALGQGPQFIFQYYEEEERQRGNFPDRFSGHQFPNYSSELNVNALLLGDSALYLCASSLLGQFNHQPQHFGDGTRLSIL.

The chain employs TRBV5-4 and TRBJ1-2; TRBD1 aligns across 8 bases. This CDR3 contains 15 residues. V trimming: 3 bases; J trimming: 8 bases; junction bases outside the gene matches: 12. Germline CDR1 is SGHNT and CDR2 is YYREEE (reference sequence). The DNA of the CDR3 is TGTGCCAGCAGCTCGGGGTGGGGACAGGCCTGGGGCTACACCTTC. Its protein product is CASSSGWGQAWGYTF.

This clone was recorded only once. The genes are TRBV7-8 and TRBJ1-2, with D unresolved. V was cut by 10 bases and J by 7 bases, with 16 bases left in between. The germline CDR1 and CDR2 sequences are SGHVS and FQNEAQ. The CDR3 totals 12 residues. This chain's CDR3 is CATPGVSGGYTF. The CDR3 DNA reads as TGTGCCACCCCCGGGGTTTCGGGTGGCTACACCTTC.

This clone was found many times. The chain carries TRBV19 and TRBJ1-3; D is unclear. The length of the CDR3 is 16 residues. CDR1 and CDR2 (germline): LNHDA, SQIVND (reference sequence). Trimming took 0 bases from V and 0 from J, leaving 9 bases between them. Written as DNA, the CDR3 is TGTGCCAGTAGTATAGATCTGCAGTACTCTGGAAACACCATATATTTT. It codes for CASSIDLQYSGNTIYF. Full variable domain (remainder filled in from reference TRBV19 and TRBJ1-3): DGGITQSPKYLFRKEGQNVTLSCEQNLNHDAMYWYRQDPGQGLRLIYYSQIVNDFQKGDIAEGYSVSREKKESFPLTVTSAQKNPTAFYLCASSIDLQYSGNTIYFGEGSWLTVV.

This chain links TRBV11-2 with TRBJ2-7; TRBD1 agrees at 9 bases. V lost 2 bases, J lost 6 bases, and 8 bases stayed unmatched. Germline-derived CDR1 and CDR2 are SGHAT and FQNNGV. The CDR3 is made up of 15 amino acids. CDR3 coding DNA: TGTGCCAGCAGCTTAAGTTCGGGACAGGGTCCCGAGCAGTACTTC. This encodes CASSLSSGQGPEQYF.

The chain recombines TRBV19 with TRBJ1-2; D call uncertain. This CDR3 region has 12 residues. Germline V gives CDR1 LNHDA, CDR2 SQIVND (reference sequence). V was trimmed by 10 bases and J by 8 bases, leaving 17 bases between them. The CDR3 nucleotides read TGTGCCACCACAACTCAACGGAGGGGCTACACCTTC. It codes for CATTTQRRGYTF.

The chain is built from TRBV11-2 and TRBJ2-1, with TRBD2 as a possible D gene (6 bases). This CDR3 has 17 residues. Germline CDR1 SGHAT, CDR2 FQNNGV. Trimming cost V 5 bases and J 1 base, with 18 bases left between them. CDR3 amino acids: CASSTILGGGSYNEQFF. DNA for the CDR3: TGTGCCAGCAGCACTATTCTGGGGGGAGGTTCCTACAATGAGCAGTTCTTC. The full variable domain, in which reference TRBV11-2 and TRBJ2-1 provide the parts outside the CDR3, is EAGVAQSPRYKIIEKRQSVAFWCNPISGHATLYWYQQILGQGPKLLIQFQNNGVVDDSQLPKDRFSAERLKGVDSTLKIQPAKLEDSAVYLCASSTILGGGSYNEQFFGPGTRLTVL.

V gene TRBV15 combines with J gene TRBJ2-1; 10 nucleotides align to TRBD2. This CDR3 is 17 amino acids long. Germline CDR1 LNHNV, CDR2 YYDKDF (reference sequence). The trim removed 0 bases at V and 4 bases at J, leaving 6 bases unmatched. The CDR3 loop is CATSRDIRTSGYNEQFF. CDR3 nucleotides: TGTGCCACCAGCAGAGATATTCGGACTAGCGGTTACAATGAGCAGTTCTTC. The whole variable domain, filled in from reference TRBV15 and TRBJ2-1, reads DAMVIQNPRYQVTQFGKPVTLSCSQTLNHNVMYWYQQKSSQAPKLLFHYYDKDFNNEADTPDNFQSRRPNTSFCFLDIRSPGLGDTAMYLCATSRDIRTSGYNEQFFGPGTRLTVL.

This clone was seen just once. The chain employs TRBV27 and TRBJ2-3; 10 bases are shared with TRBD2. This CDR3 has 15 residues. J lost 4 bases, V lost 2 bases, and 3 bases had no gene match. Germline values: CDR1 MNHEY, CDR2 SMNVEV (reference sequence). As DNA, the CDR3 is TGTGCCAGCAGTTTAGGACTAGCGGCCCCAGATACGCAGTATTTT. This codes for CASSLGLAAPDTQYF.

This clone was detected once. This CDR3 reads CASRPARIMNTEAFF. The CDR3 bases are TGTGCCAGCAGGCCCGCGCGGATTATGAACACTGAAGCTTTCTTT. V usage is TRBV5-6 and J usage is TRBJ1-1; no reliable D call. Trimming stripped 5 bases from V and 0 bases from J, with 14 bases between. Germline CDR1 reads SGHDT; CDR2 reads YYEEEE. The CDR3 is made up of 15 amino acids.

This clone appeared once. The rearrangement links TRBV27 to TRBJ2-5; D remains unclear. Germline assignment: CDR1 MNHEY and CDR2 SMNVEV (reference sequence). Trimming removed 5 bases at V and 6 bases at J, with 7 bases between. The CDR3 has 11 amino acids. The CDR3 DNA is TGTGCCAGCAGTATAATAAAGACCCAGTACTTC. Amino acids: CASSIIKTQYF.

This clone appeared a single time. The chain links TRBV27 to TRBJ2-7; 7 bases map to TRBD1. The CDR3 has 14 amino acids. Trimming removed 5 bases from V and 4 bases from J; junction bases left unmatched: 8. Germline V gene lookup returns CDR1 MNHEY and CDR2 SMNVEV (reference sequence). CDR3 in amino acids: CASSNTGVFYEQYF. The DNA for the CDR3 is TGTGCCAGCAGTAATACAGGGGTTTTTTACGAGCAGTACTTC.

This chain uses TRBV20-1 with TRBJ1-2; D is possibly TRBD1 (6 bases). CDR1 DFQATT and CDR2 SNEGSKA come from the germline V gene (reference sequence). The V end was cut by 3 bases, the J end by 9 bases, with 14 bases between. The CDR3 is 12 residues long. The CDR3 loop reads CSASSAGESYTF. For the CDR3, the DNA is TGCAGTGCTAGTAGTGCAGGGGAAAGCTACACCTTC.

The chain employs TRBV7-6 and TRBJ2-7; D remains unclear. The germline V gene has CDR1 SGHVS and CDR2 FNYEAQ. V was pared by 2 bases and J by 0 bases, with 17 bases between. The length of the CDR3 is 17 residues. DNA for the CDR3: TGTGCCAGCAGCTTAAACCCACAGACATTTACCTCCTACGAGCAGTACTTC. The encoded protein is CASSLNPQTFTSYEQYF.

J is TRBJ2-5 and V is TRBV7-2; 9 positions agree with TRBD2. V shed 5 bases, J shed 5 bases, and the junction held 9 bases outside the gene matches. Germline CDR1 reads SGHTA; CDR2 reads FQGNSA. The CDR3 is made up of 15 amino acids. The CDR3 spells CASSPRIAGEETQYF. In DNA, the CDR3 is TGTGCCAGCAGCCCTAGAATAGCGGGGGAGGAGACCCAGTACTTC.

The chain is built from TRBV4-2 and TRBJ2-3, with D possibly being TRBD1 (5 bases). V was shortened by 0 bases and J by 2 bases, with 9 bases between the two germline ends. The CDR3 length is 15 residues. Germline lookup yields CDR1 LGHNA and CDR2 YNFKEQ. In DNA form, the CDR3 reads TGTGCCAGCAGCCAAGATAGGGGTTACACAGATACGCAGTATTTT. Amino acid sequence: CASSQDRGYTDTQYF.